These 24 T cell receptor beta chains originate from one sample sequenced in a study of control samples from healthy donors and cancer patients. Generated by immunoSEQ multiplex PCR, the TCRdb table keeps only in-frame clones and is missing some. The sample carries 170,000 or so clones, about 92% recorded once. Sequences were obtained from blood. The receptors originated from a young man in good health.

The CDR3 region is CASRGCSDEETQYF. The CDR3 region has the DNA TGTGCCAGCAGGGGATGTAGCGATGAAGAGACCCAGTACTTC. The chain recombines TRBV21-1 with TRBJ2-5; TRBD2, the table's D call, was not compared with the DNA. TRBV21-1 is given as a pseudogene. CDR3 length: 14 amino acids.

The V call is TRBV28, the J call TRBJ1-5, with 8 bases lining up with TRBD1. Germline values: CDR1 MDHEN, CDR2 SYDVKM. V was clipped by 6 bases and J by 7 bases; unmatched bases: 11. The CDR3 covers 15 residues. CDR3 sequence (DNA): TGTGCCAGCAGCACCCTGGGACAGGCAAAACAGCCCCAGCATTTT. Translation: CASSTLGQAKQPQHF.

The chain has TRBV18 and TRBJ2-5; D is unclear. The V and J ends lost 8 bases and 0 bases respectively, with 4 bases between them. The CDR3 runs 11 residues. Germline V gene sequence: CDR1 KGHSH, CDR2 LQKENI. The CDR3 DNA reads as TGTGCCAGCGGGGACCAAGAGACCCAGTACTTC. Translating it yields CASGDQETQYF.

V gene TRBV18 combines with J gene TRBJ2-7, with 7 nucleotides matching TRBD2. CDR1 is KGHSH and CDR2 is LQKENI in the germline V gene. The CDR3 runs 15 residues. Trimming removed 2 bases from V and 0 bases from J; junction bases left unmatched: 4. The CDR3 is CASSPKAGPSYEQYF. DNA for the CDR3: TGTGCCAGCTCACCAAAAGCGGGGCCCTCCTACGAGCAGTACTTC.

The chain is built from TRBV7-8 and TRBJ1-6; D unresolved. Germline CDR1 is SGHVS and CDR2 is FQNEAQ. The CDR3 loop spans 17 amino acids. Trimming removed 5 bases from V and 6 bases from J, with 20 bases in between. The CDR3 spells CASSVGTLAASNSPLHF. Here the CDR3 DNA reads TGTGCCAGCAGCGTAGGTACCCTCGCGGCGAGTAATTCACCCCTCCACTTT.

The genes are TRBV4-2 and TRBJ2-1; D might be TRBD1 (6 bases). This CDR3 has 18 residues. The V gene's germline CDR1 is LGHNA and CDR2 YNFKEQ. V lost 0 bases, J lost 1 base, and 16 bases lay in between. The CDR3 nucleotides read TGTGCCAGCAGCCAAGAAGATTGGGCAGGGGCTTCCTACAATGAGCAGTTCTTC. Amino acid sequence: CASSQEDWAGASYNEQFF.

The V call is TRBV6-5, the J call TRBJ1-6, with D perhaps TRBD1 (5 bases). Germline assignment: CDR1 MNHEY and CDR2 SVGAGI. The CDR3 extends over 14 amino acids. Trimming removed 0 bases from V and 9 bases from J, with 9 bases in between. The CDR3 sequence is CASSYSARGSPLHF. The CDR3 region has the DNA TGTGCCAGCAGTTACTCGGCGAGGGGTTCACCCCTCCACTTT.

This clone has a single count. The CDR3 loop is CASSRQGQETQYF. The CDR3 bases are TGTGCCAGCAGTCGGCAGGGACAAGAGACCCAGTACTTC. The V call is TRBV6-2 or TRBV6-3, the J call TRBJ2-5, with a weak D call TRBD1 (5 bases). CDR3 length: 13 amino acids. Per germline, CDR1 MNHEY and CDR2 SVGEGT. Trimming left V 5 bases short and J 2 bases short, with 9 bases between.

The J gene is TRBJ1-5, the V gene TRBV21-1; TRBD1, as called in the table, went unchecked against the DNA. TRBV21-1 is reported as a pseudogene. The CDR3 is 17 residues long. CDR3 bases: TGTGCCAGCACCATAACCCCGGACAGGGGGCACAATCAGCCCCAGCATTTT. Protein: CASTITPDRGHNQPQHF.

The chain recombines TRBV27 with TRBJ2-1; no clear D. Germline lookup yields CDR1 MNHEY and CDR2 SMNVEV (reference sequence). With 5 bases removed from V and 5 bases from J, the gap between germline ends came to 7 bases. The CDR3 is made up of 12 amino acids. The CDR3 reads CASSEANNEQFF. CDR3 nucleotides: TGTGCCAGCAGTGAGGCTAACAATGAGCAGTTCTTC.

V usage is TRBV4-1 and J usage is TRBJ1-1; D gene ambiguous. This CDR3 is built from 15 residues. CDR1 and CDR2 (germline): MGHRA, YSYEKL. The V end lost 0 bases, the J end lost 0 bases, and 8 bases lay between the germline ends. CDR3 sequence: CASSQDGVLNTEAFF. In nucleotides, the CDR3 is TGCGCCAGCAGCCAAGACGGGGTTCTGAACACTGAAGCTTTCTTT.

This chain uses TRBV12-5 with TRBJ2-1, with 7 bases aligning to TRBD2. This CDR3 region has 15 residues. CDR1 is LGHNT and CDR2 is FRNRAP in the germline V gene. Germline trimming cut 5 bases from V and 0 bases from J; bases unmatched to any gene: 4. In nucleotides, the CDR3 is TGTGCTAGTGGTGAAGCGGGGAACTCCTACAATGAGCAGTTCTTC. It yields the protein CASGEAGNSYNEQFF.

The rearrangement joins TRBV27 to TRBJ2-7; D gene unclear. V dropped 4 bases and J dropped 2 bases, with 3 bases sitting between them. Germline V gene sequence: CDR1 MNHEY, CDR2 SMNVEV (reference sequence). The CDR3 runs 11 residues. The CDR3 loop reads CASSSTYEQYF. The CDR3 DNA is TGTGCCAGCAGTTCCACCTACGAGCAGTACTTC.

The chain couples TRBV2 to TRBJ1-1; D possibly corresponds to TRBD1 (6 bases). V lost 6 bases and J 3 bases, leaving 14 bases between the germline ends. The germline CDR1 and CDR2 sequences are SNHLY and FYNNEI. The CDR3 is made up of 14 amino acids. CDR3 nucleotide sequence: TGTGCCAGCAGGAGGGGGACCCGGGACACTGAAGCTTTCTTT. This sequence encodes CASRRGTRDTEAFF.

The chain employs TRBV18 and TRBJ2-2; D gene uncertain. Germline V gene sequence: CDR1 KGHSH, CDR2 LQKENI. Trimming removed 3 bases at V and 4 bases at J, with 6 bases between. The CDR3 consists of 13 residues. CDR3 bases: TGTGCCAGCTCACCTGAGACCACCGGGGAGCTGTTTTTT. Translated: CASSPETTGELFF.

The chain employs TRBV7-8 and TRBJ1-4, with D perhaps matching TRBD1 (5 bases). Trimming shortened V by 2 bases and J by 1 base, and 14 bases separated the two germline ends. CDR1 and CDR2 (germline): SGHVS, FQNEAQ. CDR3 length equals 17 residues. The CDR3 sequence: CASSLTGAGKTNEKLFF. The CDR3 coding sequence is TGTGCCAGCAGCTTAACTGGGGCGGGAAAAACTAATGAAAAACTGTTTTTT.

This clone was seen a handful of times. DNA of the CDR3: TGTGCCAGCAGTTATTGGGGTTTCGGAGAGACCCAGTACTTC. It yields the protein CASSYWGFGETQYF. V and J are TRBV6-5 and TRBJ2-5; D gene unclear. This CDR3 spans 14 amino acids. Germline CDR1 is MNHEY and CDR2 is SVGAGI. Deletions cut 3 bases from V and 4 bases from J, with 12 bases between.

V gene TRBV4-3 combines with J gene TRBJ1-1, with 7 nucleotides matching TRBD1. The germline V gene encodes CDR1 LGHNA and CDR2 YSLEER. V was pared by 2 bases and J by 1 base, with 7 bases of the junction left unmatched. This CDR3 comprises 16 residues. The CDR3 DNA is TGCGCCAGCAGCCAAACCGACAGGGCGGGGAACACTGAAGCTTTCTTT. Encoded protein: CASSQTDRAGNTEAFF.

In its sample, this clone was seen once. The genes are TRBV19 and TRBJ1-5; the match to TRBD1 covers 8 bases. In germline, CDR1 is LNHDA, CDR2 SQIVND (reference sequence). Trimming cost V 0 bases and J 2 bases; bases outside gene matches: 9. This CDR3 has 18 amino acids. CDR3 residues: CASSIDSAGGSGNQPQHF. Written as DNA, the CDR3 is TGTGCCAGTAGTATAGATTCGGCAGGGGGCTCTGGCAATCAGCCCCAGCATTTT.

The chain employs TRBV5-4 and TRBJ1-6; tentative D call: TRBD1 (6 bases). V was clipped by 4 bases and J by 10 bases, with 9 bases between them. The length of the CDR3 is 12 residues. CDR1 and CDR2 (germline): SGHNT, YYREEE (reference sequence). The CDR3 DNA reads as TGTGCCAGCAGCCGACAGGACTCACCCCTCCACTTT. As protein: CASSRQDSPLHF.

The chain uses TRBV6-1 and TRBJ2-1; 8 bases align to TRBD1. Trimming took 2 bases from V and 9 from J; bases not matched to a gene: 9. This CDR3 has 15 amino acids. Germline CDR1 is MNHNS and CDR2 is SASEGT. CDR3 in amino acids: CASSETQGARGEQFF. The CDR3, as DNA: TGTGCCAGCAGTGAAACGCAGGGGGCGAGGGGTGAGCAGTTCTTC.

This chain links TRBV4-3 with TRBJ1-1; D is possibly TRBD1 (5 bases). Trimming shortened V by 0 bases and J by 2 bases, and 10 bases separated the two germline ends. This CDR3 comprises 15 residues. Germline assignment: CDR1 LGHNA and CDR2 YSLEER. In nucleotides, the CDR3 is TGCGCCAGCAGCCAAGACTGGGGGGATAACACTGAAGCTTTCTTT. The encoded protein is CASSQDWGDNTEAFF.

This clone has a single count. This sequence joins TRBV7-9 and TRBJ2-3, with TRBD2 matching 9 bases. Germline lookup yields CDR1 SEHNR and CDR2 FQNEAQ (reference sequence). J lost 4 bases, V lost 1 base, and 3 bases had no gene match. The CDR3 is 15 residues long. This CDR3 reads CASSLEGGGADTQYF. Here the CDR3 DNA reads TGTGCCAGCAGCTTAGAAGGCGGGGGGGCAGATACGCAGTATTTT.

The chain combines TRBV30 with TRBJ1-1; maybe TRBD1 (6 bases). Germline V gives CDR1 GTSNPN, CDR2 SVGIG (reference sequence). This CDR3 is built from 14 residues. With 3 bases removed from V and 1 base from J, the gap between germline ends came to 12 bases. Here the CDR3 reads CAWSLQGWNTEAFF. CDR3 in DNA: TGTGCCTGGAGCTTACAGGGATGGAACACTGAAGCTTTCTTT.